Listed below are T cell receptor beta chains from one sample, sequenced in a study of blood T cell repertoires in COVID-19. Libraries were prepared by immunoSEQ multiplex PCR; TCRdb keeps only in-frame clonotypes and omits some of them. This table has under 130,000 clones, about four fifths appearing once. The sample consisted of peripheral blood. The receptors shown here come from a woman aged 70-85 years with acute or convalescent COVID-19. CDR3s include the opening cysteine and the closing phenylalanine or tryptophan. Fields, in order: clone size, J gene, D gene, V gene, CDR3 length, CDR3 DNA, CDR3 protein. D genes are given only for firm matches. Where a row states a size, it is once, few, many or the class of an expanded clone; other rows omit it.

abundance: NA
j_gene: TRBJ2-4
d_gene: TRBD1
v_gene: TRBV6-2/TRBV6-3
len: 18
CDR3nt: TGTGCCAGCAGTTACCTCCCCAGGACAGGGATGGACAAAAACATTCAGTACTTC
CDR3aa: CASSYLPRTGMDKNIQYF

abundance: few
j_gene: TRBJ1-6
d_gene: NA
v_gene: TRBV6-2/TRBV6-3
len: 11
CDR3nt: TGTGCCAGCAGTCGGGGAACACCCCTCCACTTT
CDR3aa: CASSRGTPLHF

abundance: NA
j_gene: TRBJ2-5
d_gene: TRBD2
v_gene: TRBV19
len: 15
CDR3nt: TGTGCCAGTAGTAGGCCGGTAGCGGGAATAGAGACCCAGTACTTC
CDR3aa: CASSRPVAGIETQYF

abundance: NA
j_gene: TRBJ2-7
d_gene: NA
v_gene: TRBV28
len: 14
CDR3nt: TGTGCCAGCACCTCGACTGAGAGCTCCTACGAGCAGTACTTC
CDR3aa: CASTSTESSYEQYF

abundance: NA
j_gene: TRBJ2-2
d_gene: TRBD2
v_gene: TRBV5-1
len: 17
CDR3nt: TGCGCCAGCAGCCGAGGGCTAGCGGGGCGGATCACCGGGGAGCTGTTTTTT
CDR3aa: CASSRGLAGRITGELFF

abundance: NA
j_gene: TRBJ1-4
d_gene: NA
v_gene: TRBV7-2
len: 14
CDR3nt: TGTGCCAGCAGCGCTACACGGGTCTATGAAAAACTGTTTTTT
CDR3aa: CASSATRVYEKLFF

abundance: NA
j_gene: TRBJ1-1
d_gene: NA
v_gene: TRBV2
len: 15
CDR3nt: TGTGCCAGCGACGGGTGGGGACAAGGGAACACTGAAGCTTTCTTT
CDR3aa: CASDGWGQGNTEAFF

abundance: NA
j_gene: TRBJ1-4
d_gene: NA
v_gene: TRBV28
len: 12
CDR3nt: TGTGCCAGCAGTTCACCCGGGGAAAAACTGTTTTTT
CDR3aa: CASSSPGEKLFF

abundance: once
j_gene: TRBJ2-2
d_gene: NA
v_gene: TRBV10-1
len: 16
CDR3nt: TGCGCCAGCAGTGAGGCAGGACAACTGAACACCGGGGAGCTGTTTTTT
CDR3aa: CASSEAGQLNTGELFF

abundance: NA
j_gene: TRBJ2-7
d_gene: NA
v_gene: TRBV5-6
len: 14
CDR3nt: TGTGCCAGCAGCTTGGTCGGCCGGGAGTCCGAGCAGTACTTC
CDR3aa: CASSLVGRESEQYF

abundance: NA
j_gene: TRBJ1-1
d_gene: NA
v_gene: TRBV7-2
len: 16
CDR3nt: TGTGCCAGCAGCTTAACTTCGGGACAACGAAACACTGAAGCTTTCTTT
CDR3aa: CASSLTSGQRNTEAFF

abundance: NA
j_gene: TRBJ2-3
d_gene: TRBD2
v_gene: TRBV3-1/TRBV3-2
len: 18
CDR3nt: TGTGCCAGCAGCCAAGATCTGCCTAGCGGGGACAGCACAGATACGCAGTATTTT
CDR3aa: CASSQDLPSGDSTDTQYF

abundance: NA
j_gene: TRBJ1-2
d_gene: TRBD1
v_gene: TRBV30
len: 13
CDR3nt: TGTGCCTGGAGTCGACAGGGTGACTATGGCTACACCTTC
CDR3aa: CAWSRQGDYGYTF

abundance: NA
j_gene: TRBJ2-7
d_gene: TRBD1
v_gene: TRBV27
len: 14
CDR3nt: TGTGCCAGCAGGCGACAGGGTAACCCCTACGAGCAGTACTTC
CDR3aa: CASRRQGNPYEQYF

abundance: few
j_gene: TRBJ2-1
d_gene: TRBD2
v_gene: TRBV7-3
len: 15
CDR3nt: TGTGCCAGCAGCTTATTAGCGGGAGGGCCTGGTGAGCAGTTCTTC
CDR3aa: CASSLLAGGPGEQFF

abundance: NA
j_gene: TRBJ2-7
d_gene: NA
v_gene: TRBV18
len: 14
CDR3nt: TGTGCCAGCTCACCGGACATAACCAGCTACGAGCAGTACTTC
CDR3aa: CASSPDITSYEQYF

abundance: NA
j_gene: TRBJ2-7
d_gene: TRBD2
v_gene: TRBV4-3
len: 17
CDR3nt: TGCGCCAGCAGCCAAGGCAGGACTAGCGGGAAAGGACACGAGCAGTACTTC
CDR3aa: CASSQGRTSGKGHEQYF

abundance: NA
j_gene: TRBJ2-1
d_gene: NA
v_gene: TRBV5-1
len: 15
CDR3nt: TGCGCCAGCAGCTTGGAGGGACTGCCTGTCGATGAGCAGTTCTTC
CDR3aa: CASSLEGLPVDEQFF

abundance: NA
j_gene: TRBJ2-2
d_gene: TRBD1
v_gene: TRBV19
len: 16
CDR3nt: TGTGCCAGTAGTCTCAGGGGGCGCGAGGGCACCGGGGAGCTGTTTTTT
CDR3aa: CASSLRGREGTGELFF

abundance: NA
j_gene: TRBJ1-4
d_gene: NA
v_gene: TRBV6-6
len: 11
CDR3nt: TGTGCCAGCAGTTTTAGTGAAAAACTGTTTTTT
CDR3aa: CASSFSEKLFF

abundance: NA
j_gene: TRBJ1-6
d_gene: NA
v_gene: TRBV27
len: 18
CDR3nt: TGTGCCAGCAGTTTATTCCCCGCGCCAGGGGTCCTTAATTCACCCCTCCACTTT
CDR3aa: CASSLFPAPGVLNSPLHF

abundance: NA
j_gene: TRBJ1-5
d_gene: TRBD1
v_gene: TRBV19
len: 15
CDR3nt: TGTGCCAGTAGTATCCAGGGGGGCAGCAATCAGCCCCAGCATTTT
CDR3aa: CASSIQGGSNQPQHF

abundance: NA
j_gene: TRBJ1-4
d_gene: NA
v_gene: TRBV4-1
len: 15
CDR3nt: TGCGCCAGCAGCGCAGGTGGGGGGGCGCGGGAAAAACTGTTTTTT
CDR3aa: CASSAGGGAREKLFF

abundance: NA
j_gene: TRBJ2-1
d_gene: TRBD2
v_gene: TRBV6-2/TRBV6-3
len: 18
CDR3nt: TGTGCCAGCAGTTACAGATTAGCGGGACCTCTCTCCTACAATGAGCAGTTCTTC
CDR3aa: CASSYRLAGPLSYNEQFF

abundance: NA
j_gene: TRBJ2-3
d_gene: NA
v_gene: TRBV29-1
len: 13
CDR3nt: TGCAGCGTTAGGGGGATCTCCACAGATACGCAGTATTTT
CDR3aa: CSVRGISTDTQYF

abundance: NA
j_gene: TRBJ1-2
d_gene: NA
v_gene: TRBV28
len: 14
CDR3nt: TGTGCCAGCAGTCGTATAGTGACAGACAATGGCTACACCTTC
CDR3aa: CASSRIVTDNGYTF

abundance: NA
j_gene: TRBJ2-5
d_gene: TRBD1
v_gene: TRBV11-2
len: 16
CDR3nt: TGTGCCAGCAGCACAGGGGGACCCACGGGCGGGGAGACCCAGTACTTC
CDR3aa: CASSTGGPTGGETQYF

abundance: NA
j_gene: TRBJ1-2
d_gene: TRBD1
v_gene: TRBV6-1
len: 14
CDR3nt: TGTGCCAGCAGTGAAGGAGGGGGCAACTATGGCTACACCTTC
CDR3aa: CASSEGGGNYGYTF

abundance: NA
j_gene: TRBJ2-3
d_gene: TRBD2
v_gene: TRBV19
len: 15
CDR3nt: TGTGCCAGTAGTATTGATAGCGGGGGGGCCATGAGGCAGTATTTT
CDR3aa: CASSIDSGGAMRQYF

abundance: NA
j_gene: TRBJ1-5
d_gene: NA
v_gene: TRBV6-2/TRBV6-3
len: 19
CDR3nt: TGTGCCAGCAGTTACTCCCCGGGCCACGGTGGGGGGAGCAATCAGCCCCAGCATTTT
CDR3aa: CASSYSPGHGGGSNQPQHF

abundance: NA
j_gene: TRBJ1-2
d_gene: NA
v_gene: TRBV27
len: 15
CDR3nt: TGTGCCAGCAGTTTAGCTGGGGTGGACACTTATGGCTACACCTTC
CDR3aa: CASSLAGVDTYGYTF

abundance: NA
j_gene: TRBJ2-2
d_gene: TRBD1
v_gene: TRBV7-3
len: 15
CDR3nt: TGTGCCAGCAGCCCCGGGACAGGGGCAGACGGGGAGCTGTTTTTT
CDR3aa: CASSPGTGADGELFF

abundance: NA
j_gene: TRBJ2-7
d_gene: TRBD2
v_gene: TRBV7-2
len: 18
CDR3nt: TGTGCCAGCAGCTCCGGACTAGCGGGGGACTACAGCGCCTACGAGCAGTACTTC
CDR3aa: CASSSGLAGDYSAYEQYF

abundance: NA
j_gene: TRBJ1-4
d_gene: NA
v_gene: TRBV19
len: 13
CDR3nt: TGTGCCAGTAGTGCACAGGGTTACGAAAAACTGTTTTTT
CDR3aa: CASSAQGYEKLFF

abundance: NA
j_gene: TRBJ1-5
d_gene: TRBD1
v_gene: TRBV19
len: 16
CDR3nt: TGTGCCAGTAGCTCGACAGGGGGCTTTAGCAATCAGCCCCAGCATTTT
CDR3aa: CASSSTGGFSNQPQHF

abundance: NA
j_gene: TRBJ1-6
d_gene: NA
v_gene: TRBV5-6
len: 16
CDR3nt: TGTGCCAGCAGCTCGGGCCGGCGGGGAGGGTATTCACCCCTCCACTTT
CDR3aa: CASSSGRRGGYSPLHF